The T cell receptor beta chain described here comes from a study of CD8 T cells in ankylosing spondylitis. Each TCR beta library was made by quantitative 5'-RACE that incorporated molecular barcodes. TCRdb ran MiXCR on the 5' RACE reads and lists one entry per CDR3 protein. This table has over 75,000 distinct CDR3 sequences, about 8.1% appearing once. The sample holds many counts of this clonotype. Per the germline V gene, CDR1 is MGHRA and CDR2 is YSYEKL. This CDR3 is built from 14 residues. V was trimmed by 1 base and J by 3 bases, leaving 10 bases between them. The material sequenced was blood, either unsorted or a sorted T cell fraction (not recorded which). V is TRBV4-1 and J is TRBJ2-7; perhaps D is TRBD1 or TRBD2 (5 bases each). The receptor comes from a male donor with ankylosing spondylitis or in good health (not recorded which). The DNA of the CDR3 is TGCGCCAGCAGCCAAGCTCCGGGGCACTACGAGCAGTACTTC. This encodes CASSQAPGHYEQYF.